This T cell receptor (beta chain) was found in a study of identical twins. The study's findings and limits: The degree of excess twin sharing was weaker in beta out-of-frame sequences.

Trimming pared 7 bases from V and 9 bases from J, leaving 10 bases between. Germline CDR1 MDHEN, CDR2 SYDVKM. The CDR3 extends over 11 amino acids. A universal primer site was added by template switching, and unique molecular identifiers were carried by the cDNA. MiXCR, applied by TCRdb to the 5' RACE reads, yields one record per CDR3 protein. The sample lists 1.5 million to 2 million distinct CDR3 sequences; around 33% were seen once. Remarks on this clonotype: Its target is unknown.

The sample was cord blood. This clonotype was obtained from a newborn girl in good health. V and J are TRBV28 and TRBJ1-5, with D uncertain. This CDR3 reads CASTYLGPQHF. The CDR3 region has the DNA TGTGCCAGCACTTACCTGGGGCCCCAGCATTTT.